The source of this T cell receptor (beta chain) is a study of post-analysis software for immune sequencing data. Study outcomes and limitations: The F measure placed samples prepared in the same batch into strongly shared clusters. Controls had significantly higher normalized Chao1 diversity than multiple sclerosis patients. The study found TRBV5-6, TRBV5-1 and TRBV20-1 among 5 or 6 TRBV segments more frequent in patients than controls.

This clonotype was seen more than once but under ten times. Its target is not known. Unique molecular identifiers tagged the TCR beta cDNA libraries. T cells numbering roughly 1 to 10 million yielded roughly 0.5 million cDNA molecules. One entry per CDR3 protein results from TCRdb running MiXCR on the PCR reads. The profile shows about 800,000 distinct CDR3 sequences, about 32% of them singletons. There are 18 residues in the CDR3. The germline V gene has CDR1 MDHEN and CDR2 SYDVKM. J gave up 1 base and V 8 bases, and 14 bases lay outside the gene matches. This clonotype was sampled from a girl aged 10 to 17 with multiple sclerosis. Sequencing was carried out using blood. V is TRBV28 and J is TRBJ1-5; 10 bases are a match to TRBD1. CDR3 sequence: CASLDRDRGLLSNQPQHF. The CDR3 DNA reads TGTGCCAGCCTTGACCGGGACAGGGGATTATTAAGCAATCAGCCCCAGCATTTT.